These 25 T cell receptor beta chains were all obtained from the same sample, sequenced in a study of human T cells and chemical hapten exposure. Using its own MiXCR run on the RACE reads, TCRdb lists one record per CDR3 protein. The sample holds 20,000 to 30,000 distinct CDR3 sequences; 8% to 10% are singletons and the top ten take 6.6%. The time point here: patch test 2, 6 weeks after DPC sensitization. Noted treatment: therapeutic diphenylcyclopropenone sensitization with weekly scalp DPC. The material sequenced was whole blood, taken in connection with sensitization to the hapten diphenylcyclopropenone (DPC). The origin of the receptors is a man aged 25-40 years with alopecia areata. Some clones in this sample may be carry-over from other donors' samples.

The chain is built from TRBV6-2 or TRBV6-3 and TRBJ2-7; D unresolved. Trimming stripped 6 bases from V and 3 bases from J, with 12 bases between. Germline V gene data show CDR1 as MNHEY and CDR2 as SVGEGT. This CDR3 region has 13 residues. The CDR3 DNA reads TGTGCCAGCAGCCTCCCAGACGTCTACGAGCAGTACTTC. Translated, it gives CASSLPDVYEQYF.

This clonotype was counted many times. The J gene is TRBJ2-3, the V gene TRBV12-3 or TRBV12-4; D possibly uses TRBD1 or TRBD2 (5 bases each). Trimming pared 5 bases from V and 6 bases from J, leaving 15 bases between. The CDR3 runs to 14 residues. The CDR3 bases are TGTGCCAGCAGTCTCGCTGAGGGGATCGATACGCAGTATTTT. Translated: CASSLAEGIDTQYF.

This clonotype was seen ten or more times. The V gene is TRBV28, the J gene TRBJ1-1; 8 positions match TRBD1. The CDR3 length is 16 residues. J gave up 1 base and V 3 bases, and 7 bases lay outside the gene matches. Germline CDR1 and CDR2: MDHEN and SYDVKM. CDR3 DNA sequence: TGTGCCAGCAGTTTTCTACCACAGGGGGGGAACACTGAAGCTTTCTTT. Its protein product is CASSFLPQGGNTEAFF.

This clonotype was counted many times. The rearrangement links TRBV6-2 or TRBV6-3 to TRBJ2-1; D ambiguous. There are 12 residues in the CDR3. Germline loops: CDR1 MNHEY, CDR2 SVGEGT. Trimming stripped 7 bases from V and 0 bases from J, with 4 bases between. As DNA, the CDR3 is TGTGCCAGCACTAGCTCCTACAATGAGCAGTTCTTC. It is translated as CASTSSYNEQFF.

There are a few counts of this clonotype. The rearrangement uses TRBV7-2 and TRBJ1-1; perhaps TRBD1 as D (5 bases). The V and J ends lost 1 base and 1 base respectively, with 10 bases between them. The CDR3 length is 15 residues. The germline gives CDR1 SGHTA, CDR2 FQGNSA. The CDR3 nucleotides are TGTGCCAGCAGCTTAGTTCCTGGACAGAACACTGAAGCTTTCTTT. This gives the protein CASSLVPGQNTEAFF.

In its sample, this clonotype was seen many times. The V gene is TRBV28, the J gene TRBJ2-7; either TRBD1 or TRBD2 may supply D (5 bases each). CDR1 and CDR2 from the germline V gene are MDHEN and SYDVKM. Trimming cost V 5 bases and J 0 bases, with 11 bases left between them. This CDR3 contains 14 residues. The CDR3 DNA reads as TGTGCCAGCAGTGGGGGTGGCGGCTCCTACGAGCAGTACTTC. It specifies CASSGGGGSYEQYF.

This clonotype was counted between two and nine times. The V and J genes are TRBV30 and TRBJ1-5; D remains unclear. The CDR3 totals 13 residues. V lost 0 bases and J 7 bases, leaving 10 bases between the germline ends. The germline V gene encodes CDR1 GTSNPN and CDR2 SVGIG (reference sequence). DNA for the CDR3: TGTGCCTGGAGTGTACGGGGTTTCCAGCCCCAGCATTTT. Encoded protein: CAWSVRGFQPQHF.

This clonotype was found many times. The rearrangement links TRBV6-6 to TRBJ1-1; D is possibly TRBD1 (5 bases). This CDR3 has 13 residues. Germline assignment: CDR1 MNHNY and CDR2 SVGAGI (reference sequence). V was clipped by 6 bases and J by 3 bases, with 11 bases between them. CDR3 bases: TGTGCCAGCAGCCAGGGAAGGGACACTGAAGCTTTCTTT. Its protein is CASSQGRDTEAFF.

This clonotype was recorded many times. The chain employs TRBV7-9 and TRBJ2-1; D is uncertain. The CDR3 sequence is 12 residues long. Trimming removed 5 bases from V and 10 bases from J, with 12 bases in between. CDR1 is SEHNR, CDR2 FQNEAQ, per germline (reference sequence). CDR3 in DNA: TGTGCCAGCAGCCCGCTCTTCAAGGAGCAGTTCTTC. Amino acid sequence: CASSPLFKEQFF. Full variable domain (missing parts from reference TRBV7-9 and TRBJ2-1): DTGVSQNPRHKITKRGQNVTFRCDPISEHNRLYWYRQTLGQGPEFLTYFQNEAQLEKSRLLSDRFSAERPKGSFSTLEIQRTEQGDSAMYLCASSPLFKEQFFGPGTRLTVL.

This clonotype was observed a few times. This chain connects TRBV6-2 or TRBV6-3 to TRBJ1-5, with D possibly TRBD1 on 6 matching bases. Trimming removed 5 bases from V and 6 bases from J, with 20 bases in between. CDR1 MNHEY and CDR2 SVGEGT come from the germline V gene. The CDR3 extends over 16 amino acids. The CDR3 region is CASSPAGGAEAQPQHF. The DNA for the CDR3 is TGTGCCAGCAGTCCAGCGGGGGGCGCGGAGGCTCAGCCCCAGCATTTT.

This clonotype was recorded a few times. The gene calls are TRBV19 and TRBJ2-5; D remains unclear. Between the trimmed V and J ends, which lost 6 bases and 0 bases, there was a span of 11 bases. The CDR3 length is 14 residues. CDR1 is LNHDA, CDR2 SQIVND, per germline (reference sequence). The DNA for the CDR3 is TGTGCCAGTAGGATTACAGTGAACCAAGAGACCCAGTACTTC. Amino acids: CASRITVNQETQYF. Drawing the rest from reference TRBV19 and TRBJ2-5, the complete variable domain is DGGITQSPKYLFRKEGQNVTLSCEQNLNHDAMYWYRQDPGQGLRLIYYSQIVNDFQKGDIAEGYSVSREKKESFPLTVTSAQKNPTAFYLCASRITVNQETQYFGPGTRLLVL.

This clonotype was counted at least ten times. Here the CDR3 reads CASSTQGSDTEAFF. The DNA of the CDR3 is TGTGCCAGCAGCACTCAGGGTAGTGACACTGAAGCTTTCTTT. This rearrangement joins TRBV7-6 to TRBJ1-1; tentative D call: TRBD1 (5 bases). CDR3 size: 14 residues. Trimming removed 5 bases from V and 3 bases from J, with 13 bases in between. Germline V lookup: CDR1 SGHVS, CDR2 FNYEAQ.

This clonotype came up many times. V is TRBV29-1 and J is TRBJ1-3; D perhaps matches TRBD1 (5 bases). In germline, CDR1 is SQVTM, CDR2 ANQGSEA. Trimming shortened V by 4 bases and J by 4 bases, and 11 bases separated the two germline ends. The CDR3 covers 13 residues. This chain's CDR3 is CSVARDPGNTIYF. CDR3 nucleotide sequence: TGCAGCGTTGCCAGGGACCCAGGAAACACCATATATTTT.

V usage is TRBV3-1 and J usage is TRBJ2-5; 7 bases fit TRBD2. The CDR3 totals 13 residues. With V trimmed by 5 bases and J by 4 bases, 4 bases remained unmatched. Germline V gives CDR1 LGHDT, CDR2 YNNKEL (reference sequence). The CDR3 nucleotides are TGTGCCAGCAGCGGGAGGGCCTTAGAGACCCAGTACTTC. It specifies CASSGRALETQYF.

The rearrangement links TRBV7-2 to TRBJ2-5, with D perhaps matching TRBD2 (5 bases). In germline, CDR1 is SGHTA, CDR2 FQGNSA. V was trimmed by 7 bases and J by 3 bases, leaving 15 bases between them. The CDR3 has 14 amino acids. CDR3 bases: TGTGCCAGCACCTCCGGAGGCCGCAAAGAGACCCAGTACTTC. This gives the protein CASTSGGRKETQYF.

This clonotype was recorded at least ten times. CDR3 protein: CSAPKSLATDTQYF. The CDR3 coding sequence is TGCAGTGCGCCAAAATCTCTGGCCACAGATACGCAGTATTTT. The chain employs TRBV20-1 and TRBJ2-3; D gene unclear. This CDR3 comprises 14 residues. Between the trimmed V and J ends, which lost 6 bases and 2 bases, there was a span of 15 bases. Germline CDR1 DFQATT, CDR2 SNEGSKA (reference sequence).

This clonotype was counted many times. The chain carries TRBV12-3 or TRBV12-4 and TRBJ1-5, with D perhaps matching TRBD1 (5 bases). This CDR3 region has 15 residues. The V end was cut by 6 bases, the J end by 2 bases, with 14 bases between. CDR3 DNA: TGTGCCAGCAGCCAATCGGGGGGAGGCAATCAGCCCCAGCATTTT. It is translated as CASSQSGGGNQPQHF.

There are many counts of this clonotype. This CDR3 is CASSARGEQYF. The CDR3 region has the DNA TGTGCCAGCAGCGCGCGGGGCGAGCAGTACTTC. The rearrangement links TRBV7-9 to TRBJ2-7, with D possibly TRBD2 on 6 matching bases. Germline lookup yields CDR1 SEHNR and CDR2 FQNEAQ (reference sequence). The CDR3 sequence is 11 residues long. V gave up 5 bases and J gave up 6 bases, with 8 bases separating them. Using reference TRBV7-9 and TRBJ2-7 for the parts outside the CDR3, the full variable domain is DTGVSQNPRHKITKRGQNVTFRCDPISEHNRLYWYRQTLGQGPEFLTYFQNEAQLEKSRLLSDRFSAERPKGSFSTLEIQRTEQGDSAMYLCASSARGEQYFGPGTRLTVT.

This clonotype was counted a few times. The chain carries TRBV5-1 and TRBJ2-4; 13 bases are a match to TRBD2. This CDR3 spans 18 amino acids. The J segment lost 6 bases and the V segment lost 1 base, leaving 10 bases of the junction unmatched. Germline assignment: CDR1 SGHRS and CDR2 YFSETQ. Written as DNA, the CDR3 is TGCGCCAGCAGCTTGTGGGGCGGACTAGCGGGAGACTTAAACATTCAGTACTTC. Its protein is CASSLWGGLAGDLNIQYF.

This clonotype was detected a few times. The chain combines TRBV7-8 with TRBJ2-3; D is unresolved. The CDR3 has 14 amino acids. The V end was cut by 1 base, the J end by 5 bases, with 10 bases between. From germline, CDR1 is SGHVS and CDR2 FQNEAQ. CDR3 protein: CASSLVKGQDTQYF. As DNA, the CDR3 is TGTGCCAGCAGCTTAGTAAAGGGTCAAGATACGCAGTATTTT.

The table lists this clonotype with a few counts. The chain combines TRBV7-2 with TRBJ2-5, with 10 bases matching TRBD2. Germline V lookup: CDR1 SGHTA, CDR2 FQGNSA. The CDR3 has 15 residues. The J segment lost 5 bases and the V segment lost 5 bases, leaving 8 bases of the junction unmatched. The CDR3 loop reads CASSQTSGEGETQYF. The CDR3 bases are TGTGCCAGCAGCCAAACTAGCGGGGAGGGGGAGACCCAGTACTTC.

The chain links TRBV12-3 or TRBV12-4 to TRBJ2-2; 7 nucleotides align to TRBD1. The V and J ends lost 6 bases and 1 base, in that order; junction bases with no gene match: 5. The CDR3 extends over 15 amino acids. CDR3 bases: TGTGCCAGCAGCAAAAGGACAGGGAACACCGGGGAGCTGTTTTTT. It translates to CASSKRTGNTGELFF.

This clonotype is classed as medium-sized. This sequence joins TRBV28 and TRBJ2-7; 10 bases are shared with TRBD1. CDR1 is MDHEN and CDR2 is SYDVKM in the germline V gene. The junction had 15 bases not matched to a gene; V was cut back by 7 bases and J by 12 bases. The CDR3 runs to 14 residues. CDR3 DNA: TGTGCCAGCAACTTGGCGGGACAGGGGTCACGCAGGTACTTC. This sequence encodes CASNLAGQGSRRYF.

There are many counts of this clonotype. The chain uses TRBV18 and TRBJ1-1, with no clear D. The CDR3 spans 13 residues. The V gene's germline CDR1 is KGHSH and CDR2 LQKENI. V was cut by 9 bases and J by 1 base, with 12 bases left in between. The CDR3 spells CASHDQRNTEAFF. The CDR3 DNA reads TGTGCCAGTCACGATCAACGGAACACTGAAGCTTTCTTT.

The table lists this clonotype with many counts. This chain connects TRBV11-2 to TRBJ2-2, with D possibly TRBD2 on 6 matching bases. The CDR3 is 16 amino acids. The V gene lost 5 bases and the J gene lost 8 bases, with 21 bases spanning the gap. Per germline, CDR1 SGHAT and CDR2 FQNNGV. CDR3 in DNA: TGTGCCAGCAGCCCTGGACTACCGGGCGTATCAGGGGAGCTGTTTTTT. Protein: CASSPGLPGVSGELFF.